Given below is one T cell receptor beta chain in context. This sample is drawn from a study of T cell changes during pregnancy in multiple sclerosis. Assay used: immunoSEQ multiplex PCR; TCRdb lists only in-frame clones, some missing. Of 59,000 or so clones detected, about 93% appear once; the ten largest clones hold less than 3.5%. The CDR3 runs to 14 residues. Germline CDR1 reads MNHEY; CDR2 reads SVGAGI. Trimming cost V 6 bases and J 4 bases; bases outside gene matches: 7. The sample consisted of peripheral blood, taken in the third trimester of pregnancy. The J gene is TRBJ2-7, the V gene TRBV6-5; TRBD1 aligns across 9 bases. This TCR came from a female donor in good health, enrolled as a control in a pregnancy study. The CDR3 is CASSQDRGRYEQYF. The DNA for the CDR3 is TGTGCCAGCAGCCAAGACAGGGGGAGGTACGAGCAGTACTTC.